The T cell receptor (beta chain) under discussion was sequenced for a study of glioma-infiltrating T cells. This clonotype was detected many times. TCR alpha and beta CDR3 regions were amplified from RNA using iRepertoire nested multiplex PCR. TCRdb reprocessed the multiplex PCR reads with MiXCR, giving one entry per CDR3 protein. This sample has over 80,000 distinct CDR3 sequences, with approximately 42% found just once. Trimming cost V 3 bases and J 4 bases; bases outside gene matches: 5. Germline V gene sequence: CDR1 PRHDT, CDR2 FYEKMQ (reference sequence). The CDR3 runs to 14 residues. The chain carries TRBV13 and TRBJ1-2; 7 bases line up with TRBD1. The clonotype originates from a human donor with low-grade glioma or glioblastoma, undergoing nonglioma brain surgery, or in good health (not recorded which). The sequenced material came from glioma tissue, nonneoplastic brain tissue, or PBMCs (not recorded which). The CDR3 DNA sequence: TGTGCCAGCAGCTTTCAGGGGGAAGGCTATGGCTACACCTTC. Its translation is CASSFQGEGYGYTF.